Below, one T cell receptor beta chain is given with its context. The antigen remains unidentified. This record comes from a study of T cell responses to AZD1222 COVID-19 vaccine. The method was immunoSEQ multiplex PCR; TCRdb's version includes in-frame clones alone and lacks a portion of them. Here the sample spans tens of thousands of clones, approximately 85% being singletons. The CDR3 is 11 amino acids. Trimming removed 1 base at V and 6 bases at J, with 4 bases between. Germline values: CDR1 ENHRY, CDR2 SYGVKD. Study-wide results and limits: Variant regions that are unmutated are reportedly the target of nearly half of spike-specific TCRs.

The chain is built from TRBV10-3 and TRBJ2-7; no reliable D call. This TCR derives from an adult who received the AZD1222 COVID-19 vaccine. The source was peripheral blood, collected 28 days after the second AZD1222 dose. CDR3 amino acids: CAISELGEQYF. In DNA, the CDR3 is TGTGCCATCAGTGAGTTGGGCGAGCAGTACTTC.